The T cell receptor (beta chain) under discussion was sequenced for a study of blood T cell repertoires in COVID-19. In the study overall: Whether acute or convalescent, the COVID-19 samples came from the United States, Italy and Spain. PBMCs, B-cell-depleted T cells, or T cells provided the cDNA or gDNA that made up the material.

CDR3 length: 17 residues. The germline V gene has CDR1 MDHEN and CDR2 SYDVKM. Trimming took 1 base from V and 0 from J; bases not matched to a gene: 6. Per the original methods: Amplification with reference gene primers provided the estimates of nucleated cell counts. Method: immunoSEQ multiplex PCR; TCRdb's copy keeps in-frame clones and lacks some. D and trimming were read from the DNA, whereas the V and J calls and clone size are those reported in that table. The sample yields around 150,000 clones, about three quarters seen once. The rearrangement links TRBV28 to TRBJ2-1, with 7 nucleotides matching TRBD2. The source is a woman of 80 years or more with active or convalescent COVID-19. The sequencing input was peripheral blood. The CDR3 sequence: CASSLFLAGLSYNEQFF. In DNA form, the CDR3 reads TGTGCCAGCAGTTTATTCTTAGCGGGCCTCTCCTACAATGAGCAGTTCTTC.